This T cell receptor (beta chain) came from a study of cytomegalovirus exposure and HLA in healthy donors. Study at large: The approximately 120 million unique TCR beta sequences, from roughly 170 million T cells, were found by an earlier analysis.

Germline V gene data show CDR1 as MDHEN and CDR2 as SYDVKM. There are 16 residues in the CDR3. The junction had 13 bases not matched to a gene; V was cut back by 5 bases and J by 7 bases. This clone was detected only once. Its matching antigen is unknown. This PCR relied on a set of 60 Vbeta primers and 13 Jbeta primers. Produced via immunoSEQ multiplex PCR; TCRdb's table is partial and in-frame only. The sample has under 200,000 clones; about four fifths are singletons. Donors had nominal health at sampling but likely had unrecorded immune exposures. General observations from the study: Prior analysis indicated that the majority of TCR beta V segments exhibited productivity approximately 87% or approximately 30% of the time.

The origin of this receptor is a woman under 30 in good health and CMV-seronegative. The sequencing input was PBMCs. The chain recombines TRBV28 with TRBJ1-4; 7 nucleotides agree with TRBD1. CDR3 DNA sequence: TGTGCCAGCAGTATCCTCAAGGGGGCTTGGGGTGAAAAACTGTTTTTT. Translating it yields CASSILKGAWGEKLFF.